The 28 T cell receptor beta chains in this list originate from one sample, sequenced in a study of blood T cell repertoires in COVID-19. This table comes from immunoSEQ multiplex PCR, and its TCRdb copy is limited to in-frame clones, with some not included. The sample contains roughly 230,000 clones, more than 65% of which appear only once. Sequenced input: peripheral blood. Receptors originate from a woman aged 80 or over with acute or convalescent COVID-19.

J is TRBJ2-3 and V is TRBV24-1; tentative D call: TRBD2 (7 bases). The CDR3 is 13 residues long. Germline V gene data show CDR1 as KGHDR and CDR2 as SFDVKD. The V end lost 10 bases, the J end lost 3 bases, and 13 bases lay between the germline ends. The CDR3 bases are TGTGCCACAGAGGGGGGGCGGACAGATACGCAGTATTTT. This encodes CATEGGRTDTQYF.

The gene calls are TRBV6-5 and TRBJ2-5, with 7 bases identical to TRBD2. Unmatched junction bases numbered 7, after V lost 11 bases and J lost 7 bases. Germline values: CDR1 MNHEY, CDR2 SVGAGI. The CDR3 totals 11 residues. CDR3 nucleotide sequence: TGTGCCGGGGGGGTTGGGGTGACCCAGTACTTC. Its translation: CAGGVGVTQYF.

This rearrangement joins TRBV6-1 to TRBJ1-1, with D hard to call. Per the germline V gene, CDR1 is MNHNS and CDR2 is SASEGT. V was shortened by 1 base and J by 5 bases, with 11 bases between the two germline ends. The CDR3 is 14 amino acids. The CDR3 DNA follows: TGTGCCAGCAGTGAAGTCCGGGGAGGGACTGAAGCTTTCTTT. This codes for CASSEVRGGTEAFF.

The chain recombines TRBV10-3 with TRBJ2-7; no clear D gene. V was trimmed by 0 bases and J by 3 bases, leaving 12 bases between them. The V gene's germline CDR1 is ENHRY and CDR2 SYGVKD. There are 15 residues in the CDR3. The CDR3 DNA reads as TGTGCCATCAGTGAGTCGGTAGAAGTTCTCTACGAGCAGTACTTC. The encoded protein is CAISESVEVLYEQYF.

This chain links TRBV20-1 with TRBJ1-1, with D uncertain. Trimming stripped 2 bases from V and 8 bases from J, with 9 bases between. The CDR3 spans 11 residues. In germline, CDR1 is DFQATT, CDR2 SNEGSKA (reference sequence). DNA of the CDR3: TGCAGTGCTAGACCAACTCCCGAAGCTTTCTTT. Its translation is CSARPTPEAFF.

V and J are TRBV19 and TRBJ2-1; 7 bases fit TRBD2. CDR3 length equals 14 residues. Trimming took 5 bases from V and 14 from J; bases not matched to a gene: 15. CDR1 and CDR2 from the germline V gene are LNHDA and SQIVND (reference sequence). The CDR3 nucleotides read TGTGCCAGTAGTGACATTTCCAGGGAGGGGCGTGAGTTCTTC. It yields the protein CASSDISREGREFF. The variable domain in full, with the rest retrieved from reference TRBV19 and TRBJ2-1, is DGGITQSPKYLFRKEGQNVTLSCEQNLNHDAMYWYRQDPGQGLRLIYYSQIVNDFQKGDIAEGYSVSREKKESFPLTVTSAQKNPTAFYLCASSDISREGREFFGPGTRLTVL.

J is TRBJ1-1 and V is TRBV28; 8 bases fit TRBD1. The length of the CDR3 is 15 residues. V shed 4 bases, J shed 0 bases, and the junction held 4 bases outside the gene matches. CDR1 and CDR2 from the germline V gene are MDHEN and SYDVKM. Here the CDR3 reads CASSSPGGMNTEAFF. The CDR3 DNA sequence: TGTGCCAGCAGTTCGCCAGGGGGCATGAACACTGAAGCTTTCTTT.

This clone came up a few times. The chain carries TRBV28 and TRBJ1-1, with D maybe TRBD1 (6 bases). CDR1 and CDR2 (germline): MDHEN, SYDVKM. V was trimmed by 4 bases and J by 11 bases, leaving 23 bases between them. The CDR3 consists of 15 residues. The CDR3 loop reads CASSSTSGVLQGAFF. The DNA of the CDR3 is TGTGCCAGCAGTTCGACCTCCGGGGTCCTCCAGGGGGCTTTCTTT.

This chain uses TRBV5-1 with TRBJ1-6; 7 nucleotides line up with TRBD1. V lost 4 bases and J lost 12; bases outside the gene matches: 7. This CDR3 contains 13 residues. Germline V gives CDR1 SGHRS, CDR2 YFSETQ. The CDR3 DNA sequence: TGCGCCAGCAGCGCTACAGGGGCCGGACCCCTCCACTTT. This sequence encodes CASSATGAGPLHF.

The chain couples TRBV6-2 or TRBV6-3 to TRBJ2-2, with 9 bases identical to TRBD2. This CDR3 has 17 amino acids. CDR1 is MNHEY and CDR2 is SVGEGT in the germline V gene. V lost 6 bases, J lost 2 bases, and 10 bases stayed unmatched. CDR3 sequence: CASRYPPSGENTGELFF. The CDR3 DNA is TGTGCCAGCAGATACCCCCCTAGCGGGGAAAACACCGGGGAGCTGTTTTTT.

The genes are TRBV7-9 and TRBJ1-2; 8 bases map to TRBD1. The CDR3 totals 14 residues. Germline loops: CDR1 SEHNR, CDR2 FQNEAQ (reference sequence). V dropped 5 bases and J dropped 3; count of bases not matched to a gene: 5. CDR3 region: CASSPTGEDYGYTF. CDR3 bases: TGTGCCAGCAGCCCGACAGGGGAGGACTATGGCTACACCTTC. Combining the CDR3 with reference TRBV7-9 and TRBJ1-2 gives the whole variable domain DTGVSQNPRHKITKRGQNVTFRCDPISEHNRLYWYRQTLGQGPEFLTYFQNEAQLEKSRLLSDRFSAERPKGSFSTLEIQRTEQGDSAMYLCASSPTGEDYGYTFGSGTRLTVV.

This clone was detected only once. The chain couples TRBV5-5 to TRBJ1-5; perhaps TRBD1 as D (5 bases). CDR1 is SGHKS and CDR2 is YYEKEE in the germline V gene (reference sequence). V was trimmed by 4 bases and J by 0 bases, leaving 14 bases between them. CDR3 length: 16 residues. The CDR3 is CASSLEGQNSNQPQHF. For the CDR3, the DNA is TGTGCCAGCAGCCTGGAGGGGCAGAATAGCAATCAGCCCCAGCATTTT.

This chain connects TRBV23-1 to TRBJ1-6; D gene uncertain. TRBV23-1 is placed among ORFs of uncertain function. The CDR3 has 17 residues. Trimming stripped 10 bases from V and 10 bases from J, with 29 bases between. CDR3 protein: CATACGSGAGPESPLHF. DNA for the CDR3: TGCGCCACTGCCTGCGGGAGCGGAGCCGGACCGGAATCACCCCTCCACTTT.

This clone was seen a single time. The chain couples TRBV28 to TRBJ2-2, with 9 positions matching TRBD2. Losses at the gene ends were 6 bases for V and 0 bases for J; bases not matched to a gene: 5. The V gene's germline CDR1 is MDHEN and CDR2 SYDVKM. The CDR3 runs 16 residues. Here the CDR3 DNA reads TGTGCCAGCAGCCCGGGACTAGCTTCGAACACCGGGGAGCTGTTTTTT. Residues: CASSPGLASNTGELFF.

The chain joins TRBV19 to TRBJ2-2; maybe TRBD2 (6 bases). V lost 8 bases and J 5 bases, leaving 15 bases between the germline ends. The CDR3 has 14 residues. Germline V gene lookup returns CDR1 LNHDA and CDR2 SQIVND (reference sequence). The chain's CDR3 is CASAGRLGTGELFF. In nucleotides, the CDR3 is TGTGCCAGTGCAGGGAGGTTGGGTACCGGGGAGCTGTTTTTT.

This chain joins TRBV5-1 and TRBJ1-6, with TRBD1 matching over 7 bases. Germline V CDR1 and CDR2: SGHRS, YFSETQ. This CDR3 is built from 15 residues. The V gene end was trimmed by 4 bases and the J gene end by 9 bases; junction bases not matched to a gene: 10. The CDR3 loop is CASSPNTGDGSPLHF. CDR3 DNA sequence: TGCGCCAGCAGCCCCAACACAGGGGATGGTTCACCCCTCCACTTT.

This clone was seen once. The V call is TRBV6-6, the J call TRBJ1-4, with 7 bases fitting TRBD1. The CDR3 length is 14 residues. Looked up from germline, CDR1 is MNHNY and CDR2 is SVGAGI (reference sequence). V lost 6 bases to trimming and J lost 4 bases; unmatched junction nucleotides: 5. The CDR3 bases are TGTGCCAGCAGACCGGGACAGTTTAATGAAAAACTGTTTTTT. The encoded protein is CASRPGQFNEKLFF.

The chain couples TRBV9 to TRBJ2-1; 7 bases match TRBD1. The CDR3 contains 15 residues. V gave up 1 base and J gave up 4 bases; unmatched junction bases: 5. Per the germline V gene, CDR1 is SGDLS and CDR2 is YYNGEE. The CDR3 loop reads CASSVLAGGYNEQFF. DNA of the CDR3: TGTGCCAGCAGCGTATTGGCAGGGGGATACAATGAGCAGTTCTTC.

The chain has TRBV3-1 (or the pseudogene TRBV3-2) and TRBJ1-3, with TRBD1 matching 8 bases. CDR3 size: 16 residues. Germline V gene data show CDR1 as LGHDT and CDR2 as YNNKEL (reference sequence). V shed 7 bases and J 8 bases; nucleotides not matched to a gene: 16. The CDR3 spells CASTPKRTGSRDTIYF. Here the CDR3 DNA reads TGTGCCAGCACCCCCAAACGGACAGGGTCTAGAGACACCATATATTTT.

This clone turned up a few times. The junction departs from germline at one end; a sequencing error may be responsible. This rearrangement joins TRBV11-3 to TRBJ2-7; D is possibly TRBD1 (5 bases). The CDR3 is made up of 13 amino acids. Germline V gene lookup returns CDR1 SGHNT and CDR2 YENEEA. The CDR3 here is CASSSKRTQAFIF. In nucleotides, the CDR3 is TGTGCCAGCAGCTCAAAGAGGACACAGGCATTTATCTTC.

The chain is built from TRBV2 and TRBJ2-5, with 13 bases fitting TRBD2. CDR3 length equals 15 residues. CDR1 is SNHLY, CDR2 FYNNEI, per germline. V shed 5 bases, J shed 2 bases, and the junction held 2 bases outside the gene matches. CDR3 region: CASSTLAGGQETQYF. The DNA of the CDR3 is TGTGCCAGCAGTACACTAGCGGGGGGGCAAGAGACCCAGTACTTC.

The chain couples TRBV9 to TRBJ2-1; no firm D call. Trimming removed 4 bases at V and 8 bases at J, with 19 bases between. Germline V CDR1 and CDR2: SGDLS, YYNGEE. The CDR3 is 15 residues long. The CDR3 region is CASSSSGDLLDEQFF. The CDR3 DNA sequence: TGTGCCAGCAGCTCATCGGGTGATTTATTGGATGAGCAGTTCTTC.

DNA of the CDR3: TGTGCCAGCTCGACGGGGGAGACCCAGTACTTC. Protein product: CASSTGETQYF. The chain has TRBV7-6 and TRBJ2-5, with a tentative D call TRBD2 (5 bases). CDR3 size: 11 residues. The germline V gene has CDR1 SGHVS and CDR2 FNYEAQ. V was pared by 8 bases and J by 5 bases, with 9 bases between.

V and J are TRBV6-1 and TRBJ1-6; perhaps TRBD1 as D (6 bases). The germline gives CDR1 MNHNS, CDR2 SASEGT. This CDR3 comprises 15 residues. The V gene lost 2 bases and the J gene lost 8 bases, with 13 bases spanning the gap. CDR3 residues: CASSESGGLYSPLHF. The CDR3 DNA reads as TGTGCCAGCAGTGAATCGGGGGGCCTGTATTCACCCCTCCACTTT.

The chain recombines TRBV5-1 with TRBJ1-5, with 8 bases fitting TRBD1. This CDR3 is 15 amino acids long. V trimming: 2 bases; J trimming: 4 bases; junction bases outside the gene matches: 5. Germline lookup yields CDR1 SGHRS and CDR2 YFSETQ. CDR3 sequence reads: CASSLGQGQNQPQHF. CDR3 sequence (DNA): TGCGCCAGCAGCTTAGGACAGGGTCAGAATCAGCCCCAGCATTTT.

The V gene is TRBV5-1, the J gene TRBJ1-1; no definite D call. This CDR3 comprises 14 residues. CDR1 is SGHRS, CDR2 YFSETQ, per germline. V gave up 0 bases and J gave up 0 bases, with 6 bases separating them. The CDR3 here is CASSLGTVNTEAFF. Here the CDR3 DNA reads TGCGCCAGCAGCTTGGGCACAGTGAACACTGAAGCTTTCTTT.

In this sample, this clone turned up a few times. The chain carries TRBV5-1 and TRBJ2-5, with D perhaps matching TRBD1 (5 bases). In germline, CDR1 is SGHRS, CDR2 YFSETQ. V dropped 4 bases and J dropped 0 bases, with 7 bases sitting between them. The CDR3 runs 13 residues. This chain's CDR3 is CASSRQYQETQYF. In DNA, the CDR3 is TGCGCCAGCAGCCGACAGTACCAAGAGACCCAGTACTTC.

The chain links TRBV6-5 to TRBJ1-2, with a possible D match to TRBD1 (5 bases). V was trimmed by 2 bases and J by 4 bases, leaving 8 bases between them. From germline, CDR1 is MNHEY and CDR2 SVGAGI. This CDR3 is 13 amino acids long. CDR3 coding DNA: TGTGCCAGCAGTTACAGCAGGGTCTATGGCTACACCTTC. Residues: CASSYSRVYGYTF.